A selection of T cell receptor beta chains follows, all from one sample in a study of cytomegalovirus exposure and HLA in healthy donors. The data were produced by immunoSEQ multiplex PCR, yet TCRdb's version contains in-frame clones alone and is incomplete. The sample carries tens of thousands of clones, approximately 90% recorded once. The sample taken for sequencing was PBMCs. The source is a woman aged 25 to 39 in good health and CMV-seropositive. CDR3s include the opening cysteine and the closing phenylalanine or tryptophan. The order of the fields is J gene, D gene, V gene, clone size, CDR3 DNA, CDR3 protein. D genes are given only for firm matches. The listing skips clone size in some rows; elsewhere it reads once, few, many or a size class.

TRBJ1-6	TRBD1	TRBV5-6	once	TGTGCCAGCAGCTCCCTGACAGGGAGATATAATTCACCCCTCCACTTT	CASSSLTGRYNSPLHF
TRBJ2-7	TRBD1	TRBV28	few	TGTGCCAGCAGTTCCCGACCGGGACAGGGATCCTACGAGCAGTACTTC	CASSSRPGQGSYEQYF
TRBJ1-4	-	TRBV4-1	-	TGCGCCAGCAGCCAAGATTCTTCCCGGGGGAGAACTAATGAAAAACTGTTTTTT	CASSQDSSRGRTNEKLFF
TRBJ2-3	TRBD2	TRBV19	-	TGTGCCAGTAGTATAGCGGGAGGACCCACAGATACGCAGTATTTT	CASSIAGGPTDTQYF
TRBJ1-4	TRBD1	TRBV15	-	TGTGCCACCAGCGAATGGGACAGGGTTGCAACTAATGAAAAACTGTTTTTT	CATSEWDRVATNEKLFF
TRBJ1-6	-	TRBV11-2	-	TGTGCCAGCAGCCCCCGAGGATTCTATAATTCACCCCTCCACTTT	CASSPRGFYNSPLHF
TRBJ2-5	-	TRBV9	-	TGTGCCAGCAGCGTAGGCTTAGGGAGCCAAGAGACCCAGTACTTC	CASSVGLGSQETQYF
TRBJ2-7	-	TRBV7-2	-	TGTGCCAGCAGCTCAACAATGGGAGTGCAGTACTTC	CASSSTMGVQYF
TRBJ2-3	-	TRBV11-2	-	TGTGCCAGCAGTCCGTTGAGTCCCCGGGCAGATACGCAGTATTTT	CASSPLSPRADTQYF
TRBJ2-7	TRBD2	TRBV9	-	TGTGCCAGCAGCGTAGGAGCGGGAGACGAGCAGTACTTC	CASSVGAGDEQYF
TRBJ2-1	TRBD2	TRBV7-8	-	TGTGCCAGCGGGCTAGCGGGAGCCAATGAGCAGTTCTTC	CASGLAGANEQFF
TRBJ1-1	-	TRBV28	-	TGTGCCAGCAGTCCACCTCCACGAGTCTCTGAAGCTTTCTTT	CASSPPPRVSEAFF
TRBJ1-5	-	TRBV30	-	TGTGCCTGGAGTAGGGGGAGGGGGACGGGAAATCAGCCCCAGCATTTT	CAWSRGRGTGNQPQHF
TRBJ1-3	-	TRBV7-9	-	TGTGCCAGCAGCCTCGACACCTCTGGAAACACCATATATTTT	CASSLDTSGNTIYF
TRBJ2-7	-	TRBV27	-	TGTGCCAGCAGCCCGCTCGGCGGGACTGTACAAAGCGAGCAGTACTTC	CASSPLGGTVQSEQYF
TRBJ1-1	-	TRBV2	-	TGTGCCAGTAACCCTAAGAGCACTGAAGCTTTCTTT	CASNPKSTEAFF
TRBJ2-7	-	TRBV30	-	TGTGCCTGGAGCTTTGACAGATTCTCCGGCGTGCAGTACTTC	CAWSFDRFSGVQYF
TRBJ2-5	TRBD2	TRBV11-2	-	TGTGCCAGCAGACGCGGGAGAAGAGAGACCCAGTACTTC	CASRRGRRETQYF
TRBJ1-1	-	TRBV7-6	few	TGTGCCAGCAGCTTAGAACTCTACAGGCTGAATGAAGCTTTCTTT	CASSLELYRLNEAFF
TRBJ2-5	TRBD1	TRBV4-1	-	TGCGCCAGCAGCCAAGGACCGGGACAGGCCGAGGGGGAGACCCAGTACTTC	CASSQGPGQAEGETQYF
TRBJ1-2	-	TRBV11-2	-	TGTGCCAGCAGCTTAGACTACAGGGAAGGCTACACCTTC	CASSLDYREGYTF
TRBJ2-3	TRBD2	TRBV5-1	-	TGCGCCAGCAGCAGGGGACTAGCGGGAGAGACAGATACGCAGTATTTT	CASSRGLAGETDTQYF
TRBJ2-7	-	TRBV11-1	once	TGTGCCAGCAGCCGGGGCTACGAGCAGTACTTC	CASSRGYEQYF
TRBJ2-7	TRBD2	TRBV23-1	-	TGCGCCAGCAGTCAATCAGGGACTAGCGGGAGGGCAATCTGCGAGCAGTACTTC	CASSQSGTSGRAICEQYF
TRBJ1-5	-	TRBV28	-	TGTAGCGTCCGACCTAGCAATCAGCCCCAGCATTTT	CSVRPSNQPQHF
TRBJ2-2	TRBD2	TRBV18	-	TGTGCCAGCTCACCATCAACTAGCGGGAGGGCCGGCGGGGAGCTGTTTTTT	CASSPSTSGRAGGELFF
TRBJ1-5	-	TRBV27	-	TGTGCCAGCAGTTTAGGCCCGAATCAGCCCCAGCATTTT	CASSLGPNQPQHF
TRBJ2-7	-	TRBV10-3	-	TGTGCCATCAGTGAGAGTCACAGCTCCTACGAGCAGTACTTC	CAISESHSSYEQYF
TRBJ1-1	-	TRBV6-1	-	TGTGCCAGCAGTGAAATGGGGCGAGCTTTCTTT	CASSEMGRAFF
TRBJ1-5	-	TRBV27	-	TGTGCCAGCAAACCTCAGGGATGGGGCAATCAGCCCCAGCATTTT	CASKPQGWGNQPQHF
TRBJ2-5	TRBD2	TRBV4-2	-	TGTGCCAGCAGCCCCGGACTAGTTGAAGAGACCCAGTACTTC	CASSPGLVEETQYF
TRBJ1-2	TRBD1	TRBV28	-	TGTGCCAGCAGCTTGCAGGGGGCAGTTCCGACCTATGGCTACACCTTC	CASSLQGAVPTYGYTF
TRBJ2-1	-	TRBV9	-	TGTGCCAGCAGCCCTCGTTTGGCGGGGTCGAGCAGCTACAATGAGCAGTTCTTC	CASSPRLAGSSSYNEQFF
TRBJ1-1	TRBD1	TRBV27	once	TGTGCCAGCAATCTGAGACAGGGACACACTGAAGCTTTCTTT	CASNLRQGHTEAFF
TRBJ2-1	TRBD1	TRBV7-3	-	TGTGCCAGCAGCTTTATAGGACAGGGCTCCTACAATGAGCAGTTCTTC	CASSFIGQGSYNEQFF
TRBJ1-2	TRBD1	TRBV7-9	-	TGTGCCAGCAGCTTACGACAGGGGCGCTATGGCTACACCTTC	CASSLRQGRYGYTF
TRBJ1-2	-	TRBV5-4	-	TGTGCCAGCAGCTTGGTCCAGGGGCACTATGGCTACACCTTC	CASSLVQGHYGYTF
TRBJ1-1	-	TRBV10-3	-	TGTGCCATCAGTGATGATTACATGAACACTGAAGCTTTCTTT	CAISDDYMNTEAFF
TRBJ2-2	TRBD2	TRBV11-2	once	TGTGCCAGCAGCGCGGGCCCGGGAGGGAGGTTCCCCGGGGAGCTGTTTTTT	CASSAGPGGRFPGELFF
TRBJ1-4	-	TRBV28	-	TGTGCCAGCAGTTTAGACGTAGGGGACATCCTCGGAAAACTGTTTTTT	CASSLDVGDILGKLFF
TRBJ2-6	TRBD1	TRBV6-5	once	TGTGCCAGCAGCCTAGGGGGCGCTGGGGCCAACGTCCTGACTTTC	CASSLGGAGANVLTF
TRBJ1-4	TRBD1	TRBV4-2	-	TGTGCCAGTAGGACAGGGGGCGCCGCTTTGGAAGAAAAACTGTTTTTT	CASRTGGAALEEKLFF
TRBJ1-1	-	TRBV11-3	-	TGTGCCAGCAGCTTAGCGCGGGGGACTGAAGCTTTCTTT	CASSLARGTEAFF
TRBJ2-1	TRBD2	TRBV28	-	TGTGCCAGCAGTCCCCTCCTCCGGACTAGCGGGGAGAACAATGAGCAGTTCTTC	CASSPLLRTSGENNEQFF